The rows below give T cell receptor beta chains drawn from one sample of a study of T cell repertoires in cytomegalovirus infection. MiXCR, applied by TCRdb to the reads, yields one record per CDR3 protein. The table includes a few hundred thousand distinct CDR3 sequences, more than 15% detected once. Sequences were obtained from CD8+ T cells from PBMCs. The receptors were sampled from a human donor in good health (CMV status not recorded). Some clones in this sample may be carry-over from other donors' samples. The CDR3 runs from the conserved cysteine through the conserved F or W. D genes are given only for firm matches. The size field is filled for only some rows; it gives once, few, many or a size class.

TGTGCCAGCAGCGATGGGCTCCCGCCGGGGTACTTC | CASSDGLPPGYF | TRBV5-5 | . | 12 | TRBJ2-7 | .
TGTGCCAGTAGACAGGGTTCTCTCGATGAGCAGTTCTTC | CASRQGSLDEQFF | TRBV6-2/TRBV6-3 | many | 13 | TRBJ2-1 | TRBD1
TGCGCCAGCAGCCAAGAAGGGCTAGCGGGGACTTCCTACAATGAGCAGTTCTTC | CASSQEGLAGTSYNEQFF | TRBV4-3 | few | 18 | TRBJ2-1 | TRBD2
TGTGCCAGCAGCTTACAGGGGGAATCCTACGAGCAGTACTTC | CASSLQGESYEQYF | TRBV7-8 | . | 14 | TRBJ2-7 | TRBD1
TGCGCCAGCAGCCAAGATTGGGCAGGCAAGAACACTGAAGCTTTCTTT | CASSQDWAGKNTEAFF | TRBV4-1 | . | 16 | TRBJ1-1 | .
TGTGCCAGCAGCTCTACAGGGGACGAGCAGTACTTC | CASSSTGDEQYF | TRBV7-9 | many | 12 | TRBJ2-7 | TRBD1
TGTGCCAGCAGCCTCACGAACTATGGCTACACCTTC | CASSLTNYGYTF | TRBV14 | few | 12 | TRBJ1-2 | .
TGTGCCAGCAGTTTACTATGGGACACGAACACTGAAGCTTTCTTT | CASSLLWDTNTEAFF | TRBV28 | . | 15 | TRBJ1-1 | .
TGTGCCAGCAGTTACTCCCGCTATCTCTCCCACACAGATACGCAGTATTTT | CASSYSRYLSHTDTQYF | TRBV6-5 | few | 17 | TRBJ2-3 | .
TGTGCCAGCAGCTTAGCCAAATGGATAGCGGGGGGGGAAAACATTCAGTACTTC | CASSLAKWIAGGENIQYF | TRBV7-8 | many | 18 | TRBJ2-4 | TRBD2
TGTGCCAGCAGTTTAGGGGCGACAGGGAGCACTGAAGCTTTCTTT | CASSLGATGSTEAFF | TRBV12-3/TRBV12-4 | many | 15 | TRBJ1-1 | TRBD1
TGTGCCAGCAGCTATGCCGGGACCACGAACACCGGGGAGCTGTTTTTT | CASSYAGTTNTGELFF | TRBV6-6 | few | 16 | TRBJ2-2 | .
TGTGCCAGCAGTTCCGCCGGGACAATTTACGGCGGTGAAAAACTGTTTTTT | CASSSAGTIYGGEKLFF | TRBV28 | few | 17 | TRBJ1-4 | .
TGTGCCAGCAGCTTGACTGGGACGAGCGTGGATGAGCAGTTCTTC | CASSLTGTSVDEQFF | TRBV5-5 | . | 15 | TRBJ2-1 | .
TGTGCCAGCAGCTTAGGTTCCACTAGCGGTATCAACTCCTACGAGCAGTACTTC | CASSLGSTSGINSYEQYF | TRBV7-8 | many | 18 | TRBJ2-7 | TRBD2
TGTGCCAGCAGCTTAGCCTCTCCACAGCCGGAAGAGACCCAGTACTTC | CASSLASPQPEETQYF | TRBV7-9 | many | 16 | TRBJ2-5 | .
TGTGCCAGCAGCCAGGGACTAGCGGGGGGGACCTACAATGAGCAGTTCTTC | CASSQGLAGGTYNEQFF | TRBV7-8 | many | 17 | TRBJ2-1 | TRBD2
TGTGCCAGCAGCCAAGAATGGGCAGGCAGGGAACAGCCCCAGCATTTT | CASSQEWAGREQPQHF | TRBV4-2 | many | 16 | TRBJ1-5 | .
TGTGCCAGCAGCGCCCAACAGGGAACAGATACGCAGTATTTT | CASSAQQGTDTQYF | TRBV7-8 | . | 14 | TRBJ2-3 | .
TGTGCCAGCAGTCCCTCCCAGTCCCCAAATGATCGCAGTTGGTTT | CASSPSQSPNDRSWF | TRBV2 | . | 15 | TRBJ2-3 | .
TGTGCCAGCAGTTGGACAGGGGGCCGCGGCTACACCTTC | CASSWTGGRGYTF | TRBV6-8 | few | 13 | TRBJ1-2 | TRBD1
TGCAGTGCTAGAGATTCAGGTGCAGCGGGGGATTACCAAGAGACCCAGTACTTC | CSARDSGAAGDYQETQYF | TRBV20-1 | . | 18 | TRBJ2-5 | TRBD2
TGTGCCAGCAGCTCCGGACAGGGGCATTCACCCCTCCACTTT | CASSSGQGHSPLHF | TRBV7-9 | many | 14 | TRBJ1-6 | TRBD1
TGTGCCAGCAGCTTAGTAGGACTAGCGGGAGAGACCCAGTACTTC | CASSLVGLAGETQYF | TRBV7-2 | . | 15 | TRBJ2-5 | TRBD2
TGCAGCGTTGAAGGGAGCGGGGGGCCAGACAATGAGCAGTTCTTC | CSVEGSGGPDNEQFF | TRBV29-1 | many | 15 | TRBJ2-1 | TRBD2
TGTGCCAGCAGCCGCGACGCCCCCTACGAGCAGTACTTC | CASSRDAPYEQYF | TRBV7-8 | many | 13 | TRBJ2-7 | .
TGTGCCACCAGCAGGGGGGGGTACAATGAGCAGTTCTTC | CATSRGGYNEQFF | TRBV15 | . | 13 | TRBJ2-1 | TRBD2
TGTGCCAGCGGTGTGGGATACAATGAGCAGTTCTTC | CASGVGYNEQFF | TRBV27 | . | 12 | TRBJ2-1 | .
TGTGCCAGCAGTTCCCACTCGACAGGGTTCCCCGAGCAGTACTTC | CASSSHSTGFPEQYF | TRBV28 | many | 15 | TRBJ2-7 | TRBD1
TGTGCCAGCAGCGAGAGAATGGGACCGGGAAAACAGTACTTC | CASSERMGPGKQYF | TRBV7-8 | many | 14 | TRBJ2-4 | .
TGCAGTGCTCCTCCGGGGGGGTCCAACAATGAGCAGTTCTTC | CSAPPGGSNNEQFF | TRBV20-1 | few | 14 | TRBJ2-1 | TRBD2
TGTGCCAGCAGCTCCCCGAAACTGGAATTAGAGACCCAGTACTTC | CASSSPKLELETQYF | TRBV7-9 | many | 15 | TRBJ2-5 | .
TGTGCCAGCAGTATAGGGATAGTCGCTGAAGCTTTCTTT | CASSIGIVAEAFF | TRBV6-2/TRBV6-3 | . | 13 | TRBJ1-1 | .
TGCAGCGTTGAGGCCGGGACAGTCTATGGCTACACCTTC | CSVEAGTVYGYTF | TRBV29-1 | . | 13 | TRBJ1-2 | TRBD1
TGTGCCAGCAGCTCGAATAGACAGTCCACAGATACGCAGTATTTT | CASSSNRQSTDTQYF | TRBV11-2 | many | 15 | TRBJ2-3 | .
TGTGCCAGCAGGGGGCCAGACGGGCATGGCTATGGCTACACCTTC | CASRGPDGHGYGYTF | TRBV6-5 | . | 15 | TRBJ1-2 | .
TGTGCCAGCAGTGAAGAGTCCTCAGGGGGCGTACTGTTTTTT | CASSEESSGGVLFF | TRBV2 | few | 14 | TRBJ1-4 | TRBD1
TGTGCCATCAGTCTGGACGGGGAGAGCACCGGGGAGCTGTTTTTT | CAISLDGESTGELFF | TRBV10-3 | . | 15 | TRBJ2-2 | .
TGCAGTGCTAGAGATCCCGGGACTAGCGGGGGGAGATCCTCCTACGAGCAGTACTTC | CSARDPGTSGGRSSYEQYF | TRBV20-1 | . | 19 | TRBJ2-7 | TRBD2
TGCAGTGCTAGAGAGGGGGACAGGCCGAACACTGAAGCTTTCTTT | CSAREGDRPNTEAFF | TRBV20-1 | few | 15 | TRBJ1-1 | TRBD1
TGTGCCAGCAGCGGAGAACCTCTAGCGGGGGGGCAGAACACCGGGGAGCTGTTTTTT | CASSGEPLAGGQNTGELFF | TRBV7-9 | few | 19 | TRBJ2-2 | TRBD2
TGTGCCACCAGCAGAGTTGGGACAGGGGGCACCTATGGCTACACCTTC | CATSRVGTGGTYGYTF | TRBV15 | few | 16 | TRBJ1-2 | TRBD1
TGTGCCAGCAGTTTATCGATTCGGCTACTAGCGGGGGAGCAGTTCTTC | CASSLSIRLLAGEQFF | TRBV27 | . | 16 | TRBJ2-1 | TRBD2
TGTGCCACCAGCAGGGAACAGGGGGCTGCCTATGGCTACACCTTC | CATSREQGAAYGYTF | TRBV15 | . | 15 | TRBJ1-2 | TRBD1
TGTGCCAGCAGCCCGGGAGTAGGCTATGAGCAGTTCTTC | CASSPGVGYEQFF | TRBV7-6 | many | 13 | TRBJ2-1 | .
TGTGCCAGCAGCCCGGGAGGGGGGCGCTTAGATACGCAGTATTTT | CASSPGGGRLDTQYF | TRBV7-2 | many | 15 | TRBJ2-3 | TRBD2
TGTGCCAGCAGCTTAGCCCCAGGGTTTCCAGATACGCAGTATTTT | CASSLAPGFPDTQYF | TRBV7-6 | many | 15 | TRBJ2-3 | .
TGTGCCAGCAGCTTAGTCGGGGCCTACGAGCAGTACTTC | CASSLVGAYEQYF | TRBV7-2 | many | 13 | TRBJ2-7 | .
TGTGCCAGTAGAAACAGGGGTGACGGGGAGCTGTTTTTT | CASRNRGDGELFF | TRBV19 | . | 13 | TRBJ2-2 | TRBD1
TGTGCCAGCAGCCAAGGTCTTAGGGGGGCGGCTAATGAAAAACTGTTTTTT | CASSQGLRGAANEKLFF | TRBV14 | many | 17 | TRBJ1-4 | .
TGTGCCAGCAGCCCCCCAAACCGACTTCATCAGCCCCAGCATTTT | CASSPPNRLHQPQHF | TRBV7-8 | many | 15 | TRBJ1-5 | .
TGTGCCAGCAGTGCCCGTGGGGAGGGCAATCAGCCCCAGCATTTT | CASSARGEGNQPQHF | TRBV6-1 | many | 15 | TRBJ1-5 | .
TGCAGTGCTAGTGGGACAGGGTTTAACACAGATACGCAGTATTTT | CSASGTGFNTDTQYF | TRBV20-1 | . | 15 | TRBJ2-3 | TRBD1
TGTGCCAGCGTGATGGAGCCCGGCACAGATACGCAGTATTTT | CASVMEPGTDTQYF | TRBV2 | . | 14 | TRBJ2-3 | .
TGTGCCAGCAGTTTCGGGACAGGGGTGGTTAGCGATGAGCAGTTCTTC | CASSFGTGVVSDEQFF | TRBV12-3/TRBV12-4 | many | 16 | TRBJ2-1 | TRBD1